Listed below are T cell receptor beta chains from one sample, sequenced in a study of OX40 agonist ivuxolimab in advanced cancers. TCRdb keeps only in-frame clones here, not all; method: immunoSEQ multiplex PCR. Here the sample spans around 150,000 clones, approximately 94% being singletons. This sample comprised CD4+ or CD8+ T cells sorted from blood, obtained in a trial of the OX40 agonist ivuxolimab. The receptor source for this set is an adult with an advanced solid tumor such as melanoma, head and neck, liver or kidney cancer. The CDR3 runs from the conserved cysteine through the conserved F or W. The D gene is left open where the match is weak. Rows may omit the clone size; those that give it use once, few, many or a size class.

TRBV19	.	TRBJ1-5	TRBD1	CASSLTGKGPQHF	TGTGCCAGTAGCTTGACAGGGAAGGGGCCCCAGCATTTT
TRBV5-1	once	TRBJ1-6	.	CASSLEPGPYNSPLHF	TGCGCCAGCAGCTTGGAGCCAGGGCCCTATAATTCACCCCTCCACTTT
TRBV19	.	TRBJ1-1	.	CASSIGGKGTEAFF	TGTGCCAGTAGTATTGGAGGGAAAGGGACTGAAGCTTTCTTT
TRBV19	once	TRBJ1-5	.	CATNPDRAQPQHF	TGTGCCACCAATCCGGACCGTGCTCAGCCCCAGCATTTT
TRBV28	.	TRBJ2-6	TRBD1	CASTSGGSSSGANVLTF	TGTGCCAGCACATCAGGGGGCTCGAGCTCTGGGGCCAACGTCCTGACTTTC
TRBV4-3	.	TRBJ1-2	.	CASSQGGYYYGYTF	TGCGCCAGCAGCCAAGGAGGGTACTACTATGGCTACACCTTC
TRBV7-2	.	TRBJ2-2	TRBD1	CASSMDRRAGELFF	TGTGCCAGCAGCATGGACAGGCGGGCCGGGGAGCTGTTTTTT
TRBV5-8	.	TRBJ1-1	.	CASSLDGKMNTEAFF	TGTGCCAGCAGCTTGGACGGCAAAATGAACACTGAAGCTTTCTTT
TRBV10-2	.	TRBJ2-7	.	CASSEGGAGYEQYF	TGCGCCAGCAGTGAGGGAGGGGCCGGGTACGAGCAGTACTTC
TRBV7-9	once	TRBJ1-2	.	CASSSTAGPDYGYTF	TGTGCCAGCAGCTCGACCGCGGGCCCCGACTATGGCTACACCTTC
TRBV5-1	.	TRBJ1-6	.	CASRDGRLNGDSPLHF	TGCGCCAGCAGGGATGGACGGTTAAACGGGGATTCACCCCTCCACTTT
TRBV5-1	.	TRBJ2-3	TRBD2	CASSSGRLNLRTDTQYF	TGCGCCAGCAGCTCCGGGAGGCTGAACCTTCGCACAGATACGCAGTATTTT
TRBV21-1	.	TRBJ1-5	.	CATPGDRLYSNQPQHF	TGTGCCACCCCAGGGGACAGACTCTATAGCAATCAGCCCCAGCATTTT
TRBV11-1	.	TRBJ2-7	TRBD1	CASSKTGGAYEQYF	TGTGCCAGCAGCAAGACAGGGGGAGCGTACGAGCAGTACTTC
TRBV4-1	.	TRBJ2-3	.	CASSFDLGASTDTQYF	TGCGCCAGCAGTTTTGACCTAGGTGCTAGCACAGATACGCAGTATTTT
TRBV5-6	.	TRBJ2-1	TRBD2	CASSLRTSGGQNEQFF	TGTGCCAGCAGCTTGAGGACTAGCGGGGGTCAAAATGAGCAGTTCTTC
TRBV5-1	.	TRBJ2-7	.	CASSLDPGPQDEQYF	TGCGCCAGCAGCTTGGATCCGGGGCCCCAGGACGAGCAGTACTTC
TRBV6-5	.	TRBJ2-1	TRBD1	CASRGDRAGYNEQFF	TGTGCCAGCAGGGGGGACAGGGCGGGATACAATGAGCAGTTCTTC
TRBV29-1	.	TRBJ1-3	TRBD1	CSAWTGPNTIYF	TGCAGCGCATGGACAGGGCCAAACACCATATATTTT
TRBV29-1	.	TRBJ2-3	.	CSVDYPGDTQYF	TGCAGCGTTGATTACCCGGGAGATACGCAGTATTTT
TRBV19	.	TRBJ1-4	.	CASNGDSQLTNEKLFF	TGTGCCAGTAATGGAGATTCACAACTTACTAATGAAAAACTGTTTTTT
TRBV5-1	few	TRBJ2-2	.	CASSFGTLNTGELFF	TGCGCCAGCAGCTTTGGGACATTGAACACCGGGGAGCTGTTTTTT
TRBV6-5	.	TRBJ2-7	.	CASSYSGGLYEQYF	TGTGCCAGCAGTTACTCGGGGGGCCTCTACGAGCAGTACTTC
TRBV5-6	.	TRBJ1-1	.	CASSAAQGYTEAFF	TGTGCCAGCAGCGCTGCCCAGGGGTACACTGAAGCTTTCTTT
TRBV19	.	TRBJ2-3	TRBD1	CASSGQGPRDTQYF	TGTGCCAGTAGTGGACAGGGACCAAGGGATACGCAGTATTTT
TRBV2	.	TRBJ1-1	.	CASRQAFF	TGTGCCAGCCGACAGGCCTTTTTC
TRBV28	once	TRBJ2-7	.	CASSLAGESSYEQYF	TGTGCCAGCAGTTTGGCCGGGGAAAGCTCCTACGAGCAGTACTTC
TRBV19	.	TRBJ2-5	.	CASSRSGLKETQYF	TGTGCCAGTAGTAGGTCAGGCCTGAAAGAGACCCAGTACTTC
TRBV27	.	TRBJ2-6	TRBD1	CASSLSRQGSSGANVLTF	TGTGCCAGCAGTTTATCGAGACAGGGAAGCTCTGGGGCCAACGTCCTGACTTTC
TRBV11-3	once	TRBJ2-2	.	CASSLDRNTGELFF	TGTGCCAGCAGCCTCGACCGCAACACCGGGGAGCTGTTTTTT
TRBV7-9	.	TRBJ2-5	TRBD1	CASSLILRQGQETQYF	TGTGCCAGCAGCTTAATTCTCCGACAGGGTCAAGAGACCCAGTACTTC
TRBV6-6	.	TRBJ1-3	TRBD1	CASSGQGLGNTIYF	TGTGCCAGCAGTGGACAGGGACTTGGAAACACCATATATTTT
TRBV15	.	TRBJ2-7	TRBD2	CATSRDPGGTSYEQYF	TGTGCCACCAGCAGAGATCCGGGGGGAACCTCCTACGAGCAGTACTTC
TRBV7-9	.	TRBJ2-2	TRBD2	CASSPTSGGNTGELFF	TGTGCCAGCAGCCCTACTAGCGGGGGGAACACCGGGGAGCTGTTTTTT
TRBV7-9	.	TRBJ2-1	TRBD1	CASSPGQGMSSYNEQFF	TGTGCCAGCAGCCCGGGACAGGGAATGAGCTCCTACAATGAGCAGTTCTTC